What follows are 8 T cell receptor beta chains derived from one specimen sequenced in a study of cytomegalovirus exposure and HLA in healthy donors. The PCR ran on 60 Vbeta and 13 Jbeta primers. TCRdb's copy holds only in-frame clones and misses some; the assay was immunoSEQ multiplex PCR. This table holds around 72,000 clones, about 72% found once. Material for sequencing was PBMCs. Receptor source: a man aged 40-49 years in good health and CMV-seropositive.

The genes are TRBV11-2 and TRBJ1-1; D uncertain. This CDR3 spans 13 amino acids. The ends were cut back, 2 bases at V and 2 bases at J, with 6 bases in the middle. From germline, CDR1 is SGHAT and CDR2 FQNNGV. As DNA, the CDR3 is TGTGCCAGCAGCTTATCCAGAAACACTGAAGCTTTCTTT. It is translated as CASSLSRNTEAFF.

The V gene is TRBV4-3, the J gene TRBJ2-3; 9 bases match TRBD1. The CDR3 spans 15 residues. The V and J ends lost 4 bases and 7 bases, in that order; junction bases with no gene match: 9. Germline V lookup: CDR1 LGHNA, CDR2 YSLEER. In DNA, the CDR3 is TGCGCCAGCAGCCTCCGTCCCGGGACAGGGAATACGCAGTATTTT. The encoded protein is CASSLRPGTGNTQYF.

The gene calls are TRBV18 and TRBJ2-1; D is unclear. The V end was cut by 2 bases, the J end by 1 base, with 9 bases between. The germline V gene encodes CDR1 KGHSH and CDR2 LQKENI. CDR3 length equals 15 residues. The CDR3 is CASSPNQESYNEQFF. In DNA, the CDR3 is TGTGCCAGCTCACCAAATCAGGAATCCTACAATGAGCAGTTCTTC.

This clone turned up a few times. This chain connects TRBV13 to TRBJ2-7; TRBD2 might be the D (5 bases). The V gene's germline CDR1 is PRHDT and CDR2 FYEKMQ (reference sequence). The CDR3 consists of 11 residues. Trimming stripped 4 bases from V and 6 bases from J, with 7 bases between. The CDR3 sequence is CASSSGGEQYF. The CDR3 DNA follows: TGTGCCAGCAGCTCCGGAGGCGAGCAGTACTTC.

The CDR3 DNA follows: TGTGCCAGCAGTGAAGCGCGGGAGACAGGGGGCGAGCAGTACTTC. As protein: CASSEARETGGEQYF. This chain uses TRBV6-1 with TRBJ2-7; 9 nucleotides align to TRBD1. The J segment lost 6 bases and the V segment lost 0 bases, leaving 6 bases of the junction unmatched. This CDR3 has 15 amino acids. Germline V gene sequence: CDR1 MNHNS, CDR2 SASEGT.

The genes are TRBV4-1 and TRBJ1-3; 7 bases match TRBD1. Germline values: CDR1 MGHRA, CDR2 YSYEKL. The CDR3 consists of 15 residues. The trim removed 4 bases at V and 2 bases at J, leaving 5 bases unmatched. The CDR3 DNA follows: TGCGCCAGCAGCCTCTCAGGGGGTACTGGAAACACCATATATTTT. It specifies CASSLSGGTGNTIYF.

V and J are TRBV4-1 and TRBJ2-7; tentatively, D is TRBD1 (5 bases). Germline loops: CDR1 MGHRA, CDR2 YSYEKL. V lost 1 base to trimming and J lost 3 bases, with 10 bases between them. The CDR3 is 14 amino acids. The CDR3 sequence is CASSQAGIHYEQYF. CDR3 nucleotides: TGCGCCAGCAGCCAAGCAGGGATCCACTACGAGCAGTACTTC.

This sequence joins TRBV30 and TRBJ1-1, with 7 bases that match TRBD1. The CDR3 spans 15 residues. Trimming removed 3 bases from V and 0 bases from J; junction bases left unmatched: 7. Germline V gene sequence: CDR1 GTSNPN, CDR2 SVGIG (reference sequence). CDR3 nucleotides: TGTGCCTGGAGGGGCGGGACAGTCATGAACACTGAAGCTTTCTTT. It codes for CAWRGGTVMNTEAFF.